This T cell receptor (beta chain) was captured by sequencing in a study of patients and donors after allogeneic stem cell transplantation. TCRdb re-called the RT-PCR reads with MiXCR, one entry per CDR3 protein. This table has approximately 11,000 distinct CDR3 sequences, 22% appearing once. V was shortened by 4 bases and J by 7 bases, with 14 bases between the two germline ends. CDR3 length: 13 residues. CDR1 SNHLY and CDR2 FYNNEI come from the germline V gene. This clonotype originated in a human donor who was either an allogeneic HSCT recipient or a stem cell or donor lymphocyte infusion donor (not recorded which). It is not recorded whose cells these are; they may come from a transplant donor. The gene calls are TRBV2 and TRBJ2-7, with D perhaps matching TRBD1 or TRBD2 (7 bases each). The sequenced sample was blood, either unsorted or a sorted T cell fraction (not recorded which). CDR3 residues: CASSGTGEGEQYF. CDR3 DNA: TGTGCCAGCAGTGGAACAGGGGAGGGGGAGCAGTACTTC.